This TCR beta chain stems from a study of cytomegalovirus exposure and HLA in healthy donors. The CDR3 has 12 residues. Trimming shortened V by 8 bases and J by 8 bases, and 15 bases separated the two germline ends. CDR1 ENHRY and CDR2 SYGVKD come from the germline V gene. Notes on the study in general: CMV serostatus was the sole immune exposure data available.

Of note for this clone: What it binds is unknown.

PCR employed 60 Vbeta and 13 Jbeta primers. Generated by immunoSEQ multiplex PCR, the TCRdb table keeps only in-frame clones and is missing some. The sample carries about 120,000 clones, roughly 70% recorded once. The chain links TRBV10-3 to TRBJ1-2; D uncertain. Sequences were obtained from PBMCs. The clonotype was recovered from a woman under 30 in good health and CMV-seronegative. The CDR3 nucleotides are TGTGCCATCCGAGGAAGATTAGAGGGCTACACCTTC. Protein sequence: CAIRGRLEGYTF.